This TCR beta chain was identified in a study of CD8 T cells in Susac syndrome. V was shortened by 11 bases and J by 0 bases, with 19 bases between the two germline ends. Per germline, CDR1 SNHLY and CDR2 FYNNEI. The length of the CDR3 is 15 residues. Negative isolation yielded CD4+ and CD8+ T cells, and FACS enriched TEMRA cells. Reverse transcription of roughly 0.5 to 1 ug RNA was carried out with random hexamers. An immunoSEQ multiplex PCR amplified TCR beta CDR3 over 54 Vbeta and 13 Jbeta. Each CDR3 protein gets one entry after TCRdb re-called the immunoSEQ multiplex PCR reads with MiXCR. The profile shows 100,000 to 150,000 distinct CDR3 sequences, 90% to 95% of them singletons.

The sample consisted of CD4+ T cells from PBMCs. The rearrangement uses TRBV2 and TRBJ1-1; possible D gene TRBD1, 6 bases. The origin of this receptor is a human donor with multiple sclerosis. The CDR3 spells CAVTISGTLNTEAFF. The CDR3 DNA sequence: TGTGCCGTGACTATTTCCGGGACATTGAACACTGAAGCTTTCTTT. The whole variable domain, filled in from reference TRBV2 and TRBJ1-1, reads EPEVTQTPSHQVTQMGQEVILRCVPISNHLYFYWYRQILGQKVEFLVSFYNNEISEKSEIFDDQFSVERPDGSNFTLKIRSTKLEDSAMYFCAVTISGTLNTEAFFGQGTRLTVV.